Sequencing of this TCR beta chain was carried out in a study of blood T cells in healthy people across ages. A sample-barcoded 5' primer and a J-beta primer mix were used in a second PCR of about 7 to 12 cycles. All samples gave at least 2.5 million CDR3-containing paired-end reads. TCRdb used MiXCR to reprocess the 5' RACE reads, holding one entry per CDR3 protein. The sample shows a few hundred thousand distinct CDR3 sequences, 25% to 30% of them seen only once. The CDR3 has 14 amino acids. Between the trimmed V and J ends, which lost 0 bases and 5 bases, there was a span of 14 bases. CDR1 SQVTM and CDR2 ANQGSEA come from the germline V gene.

The rearrangement joins TRBV29-1 to TRBJ2-7; D tentatively reads TRBD1 or TRBD2 (5 bases each). The sequence was collected from a woman in her 70s in good health. Specimen: blood. The CDR3 sequence is CSVEDQVPGHEQYF. Written as DNA, the CDR3 is TGCAGCGTTGAAGATCAGGTTCCGGGGCACGAGCAGTACTTC.